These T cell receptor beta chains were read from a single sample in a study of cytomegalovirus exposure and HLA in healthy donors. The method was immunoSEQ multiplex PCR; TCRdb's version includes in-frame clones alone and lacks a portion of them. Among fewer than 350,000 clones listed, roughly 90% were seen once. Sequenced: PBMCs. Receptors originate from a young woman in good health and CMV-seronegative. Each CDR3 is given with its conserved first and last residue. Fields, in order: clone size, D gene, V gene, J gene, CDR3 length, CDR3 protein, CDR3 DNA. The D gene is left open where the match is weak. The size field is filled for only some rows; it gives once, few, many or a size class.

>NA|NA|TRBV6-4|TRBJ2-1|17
CASSDSKDSTSYNEQFF
TGTGCCAGCAGTGACTCGAAGGACAGTACCTCCTACAATGAGCAGTTCTTC
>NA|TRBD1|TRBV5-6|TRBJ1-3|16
CASSTILRDRGNTIYF
TGTGCCAGCAGCACTATCCTCCGGGACAGGGGAAACACCATATATTTT
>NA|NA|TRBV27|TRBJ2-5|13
CASSSFRQETQYF
TGTGCCAGCAGTTCTTTCAGACAGGAGACCCAGTACTTC
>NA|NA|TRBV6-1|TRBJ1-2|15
CASSEYAGATYGYTF
TGTGCCAGCAGTGAATATGCGGGAGCCACCTATGGCTACACCTTC
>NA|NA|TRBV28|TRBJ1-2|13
CASSLTGNYGYTF
TGTGCCAGCAGTTTGACAGGCAACTATGGCTACACCTTC
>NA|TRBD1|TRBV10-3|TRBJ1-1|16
CAIGKGDRGMNTEAFF
TGTGCCATCGGGAAGGGGGACAGGGGTATGAACACTGAAGCTTTCTTT
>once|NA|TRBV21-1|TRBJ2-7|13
CASSSRVFYEQYF
TGTGCCAGCAGCTCCCGGGTCTTCTACGAGCAGTACTTC
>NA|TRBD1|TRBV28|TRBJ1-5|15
CASGKTQGAGQPQHF
TGTGCCAGCGGAAAGACGCAGGGGGCAGGTCAGCCCCAGCATTTT
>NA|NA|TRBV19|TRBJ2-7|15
CASSIQGLTSYEQYF
TGTGCCAGTAGTATTCAGGGTTTAACATCCTACGAGCAGTACTTC
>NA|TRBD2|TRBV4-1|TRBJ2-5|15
CASSRLAVAGETQYF
TGCGCCAGCAGCCGACTAGCTGTGGCAGGAGAGACCCAGTACTTC
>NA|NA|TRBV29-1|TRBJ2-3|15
CSVEDRGSRTDTQYF
TGCAGCGTTGAAGACCGCGGAAGTCGCACAGATACGCAGTATTTT
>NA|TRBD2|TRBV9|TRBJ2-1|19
CASSVGVAGDRSSYNEQFF
TGTGCCAGCAGCGTAGGTGTAGCGGGAGACCGATCTTCCTACAATGAGCAGTTCTTC
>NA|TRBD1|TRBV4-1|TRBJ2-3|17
CASSQLPGQGATDTQYF
TGCGCCAGCAGCCAATTACCGGGACAGGGGGCAACAGATACGCAGTATTTT
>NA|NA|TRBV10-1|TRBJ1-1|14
CASSESKTYPEAFF
TGCGCCAGCAGTGAGTCGAAGACATACCCTGAAGCTTTCTTT
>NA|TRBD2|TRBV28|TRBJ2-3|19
CASSFLPGGSSGSPDTQYF
TGTGCCAGCAGCTTCCTCCCGGGGGGTTCTAGCGGGAGTCCAGATACGCAGTATTTT
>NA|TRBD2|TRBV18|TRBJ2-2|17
CASSPSLLAQNTGELFF
TGTGCCAGCTCACCAAGTTTACTAGCGCAAAACACCGGGGAGCTGTTTTTT
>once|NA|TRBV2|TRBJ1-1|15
CASSEKYGTSFEAFF
TGTGCCAGCAGTGAAAAATATGGGACTTCGTTTGAAGCTTTCTTT
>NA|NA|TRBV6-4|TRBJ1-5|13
CASAEGVNQPQHF
TGTGCCAGCGCAGAAGGAGTAAATCAGCCCCAGCATTTT
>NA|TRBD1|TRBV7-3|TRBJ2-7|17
CASSLGTGGISSYEQYF
TGTGCCAGCAGCTTAGGGACAGGGGGAATAAGCTCCTACGAGCAGTACTTC
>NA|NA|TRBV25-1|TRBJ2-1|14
CASSQTISYNEQFF
TGTGCCAGCTCGCAGACTATCTCCTACAATGAGCAGTTCTTC
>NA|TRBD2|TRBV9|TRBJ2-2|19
CASSETGGGLAANTGELFF
TGTGCCAGCAGCGAGACGGGGGGGGGACTAGCGGCTAACACCGGGGAGCTGTTTTTT